Reported below is one T cell receptor beta chain. Its antigen is undetermined. The table came from immunoSEQ multiplex PCR; TCRdb's copy has only in-frame clones and leaves some out. This table holds 150,000 or so clones, approximately 91% found once. Second-dose intervals near 4 or 12 weeks were combined. The data stem from a study of T cell responses to AZD1222 COVID-19 vaccine. Study-wide results and limits: Donors were mostly white British, more females; clonal diversity possibly underestimated. Unmutated regions of variants are reportedly targeted by nearly half of spike-specific TCRs.

The specimen was peripheral blood, collected 28 days after the second AZD1222 dose. The TCR originated in an adult who received the AZD1222 COVID-19 vaccine.

The CDR3 DNA reads as TGTGCCAGTACCCTGGGGAACTATGGCTACACCTTC. As protein: CASTLGNYGYTF. This chain joins TRBV12-3 or TRBV12-4 and TRBJ1-2, with D unresolved. This CDR3 region has 12 residues. Between the trimmed V and J ends, which lost 9 bases and 2 bases, there was a span of 10 bases.